This T cell receptor (beta chain) was documented in a study of blood T cell repertoires in COVID-19. Authors' analysis steps: The assay estimated nucleated cells by amplifying reference gene primers. Profiled with immunoSEQ multiplex PCR; TCRdb holds only in-frame clones, not every one. V and J calls and clone size are copied from that table; D and trimming were computed from the DNA. The sample lists 30,000 to 35,000 clones; 85% were seen once. The CDR3 loop spans 14 amino acids. With 3 bases removed from V and 6 bases from J, the gap between germline ends came to 12 bases. Germline V gives CDR1 MDHEN, CDR2 SYDVKM.

This rearrangement joins TRBV28 to TRBJ2-4; tentative D call: TRBD2 (5 bases). This TCR was recovered from an older man with active COVID-19. Material for sequencing was peripheral blood. Written as DNA, the CDR3 is TGTGCCAGCAGTTTCCAGAACGAGGGAAACATTCAGTACTTC. This encodes CASSFQNEGNIQYF. The full variable domain, its missing parts supplied by reference TRBV28 and TRBJ2-4, is DVKVTQSSRYLVKRTGEKVFLECVQDMDHENMFWYRQDPGLGLRLIYFSYDVKMKEKGDIPEGYSVSREKKERFSLILESASTNQTSMYLCASSFQNEGNIQYFGAGTRLSVL.